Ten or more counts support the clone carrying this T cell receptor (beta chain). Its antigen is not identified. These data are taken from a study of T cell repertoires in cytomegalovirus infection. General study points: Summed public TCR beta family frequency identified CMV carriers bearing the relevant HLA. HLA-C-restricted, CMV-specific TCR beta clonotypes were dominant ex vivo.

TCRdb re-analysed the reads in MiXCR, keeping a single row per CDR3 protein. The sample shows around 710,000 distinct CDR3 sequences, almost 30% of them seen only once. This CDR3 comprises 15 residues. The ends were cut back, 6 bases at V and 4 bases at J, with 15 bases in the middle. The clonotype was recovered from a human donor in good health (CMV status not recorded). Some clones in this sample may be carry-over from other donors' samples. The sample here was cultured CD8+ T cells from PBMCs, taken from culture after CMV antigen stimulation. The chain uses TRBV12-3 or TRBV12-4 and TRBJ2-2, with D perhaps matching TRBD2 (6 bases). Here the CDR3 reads CASRLGRGLTGELFF. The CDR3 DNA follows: TGTGCCAGCAGGTTGGGGCGGGGCCTCACCGGGGAGCTGTTTTTT.